The 9 T cell receptor beta chains reported below all come from one sample, sequenced in a study of cytomegalovirus exposure and HLA in healthy donors. The PCR made use of 60 Vbeta and 13 Jbeta primers. TCRdb keeps only in-frame clones here, not all; method: immunoSEQ multiplex PCR. Of 110,000 or so clones in the sample, 65% to 75% are singletons; the top ten hold 4% to 4.5%. Sequenced sample: PBMCs. The receptor source for this set is a middle-aged woman in good health and CMV-seropositive.

The V call is TRBV5-1, the J call TRBJ1-4, with D maybe TRBD1 (5 bases). Germline V CDR1 and CDR2: SGHRS, YFSETQ. CDR3 length: 14 residues. V shed 0 bases and J shed 11 bases, with 14 bases lying between them. The CDR3 bases are TGCGCCAGCAGCTTGGTGGAGGGTTGGGGGAAACTGTTTTTT. The encoded protein is CASSLVEGWGKLFF.

The CDR3 loop reads CASSRLLNEQFF. The DNA of the CDR3 is TGTGCCAGCAGCCGCCTCCTAAATGAGCAGTTCTTC. The chain links TRBV11-3 to TRBJ2-1; D not resolved. Germline assignment: CDR1 SGHNT and CDR2 YENEEA. The V and J ends lost 5 bases and 7 bases respectively, with 9 bases between them. CDR3 length: 12 amino acids.

The chain uses TRBV4-2 and TRBJ1-2, with a weak D call TRBD1 (5 bases). Per the germline V gene, CDR1 is LGHNA and CDR2 is YNFKEQ. The V gene lost 3 bases and the J gene lost 4 bases, with 21 bases spanning the gap. The CDR3 consists of 17 residues. The CDR3 loop reads CASSQFGISDSSYGYTF. Written as DNA, the CDR3 is TGTGCCAGCAGCCAGTTCGGAATCAGCGACAGCAGCTATGGCTACACCTTC.

The chain combines TRBV4-2 with TRBJ2-1, with 9 bases lining up with TRBD2. The CDR3 is 14 residues long. Trimming at V came to 4 bases and at J to 8 bases, leaving 6 bases not matched to a gene. In germline, CDR1 is LGHNA, CDR2 YNFKEQ. In nucleotides, the CDR3 is TGTGCCAGCAGCCGAGACTTAGCGGGAGATGAGCAGTTCTTC. Translation gives CASSRDLAGDEQFF.

CDR3 residues: CASSLEVDFYGYTF. The DNA for the CDR3 is TGTGCCAGCAGCTTGGAGGTGGACTTCTATGGCTACACCTTC. The V gene is TRBV5-5, the J gene TRBJ1-2; D remains unclear. Germline V gene lookup returns CDR1 SGHKS and CDR2 YYEKEE (reference sequence). The CDR3 spans 14 residues. The ends were cut back, 0 bases at V and 4 bases at J, with 10 bases in the middle. Filled out from reference TRBV5-5 and TRBJ1-2, the complete variable domain reads DAGVTQSPTHLIKTRGQQVTLRCSPISGHKSVSWYQQVLGQGPQFIFQYYEKEERGRGNFPDRFSARQFPNYSSELNVNALLLGDSALYLCASSLEVDFYGYTFGSGTRLTVV.

The chain recombines TRBV19 with TRBJ1-5; D is uncertain. The CDR3 extends over 14 amino acids. Germline CDR1 LNHDA, CDR2 SQIVND (reference sequence). Trimming cost V 8 bases and J 0 bases, with 11 bases left between them. CDR3 amino acids: CASRGEYSNQPQHF. CDR3 bases: TGTGCCAGTCGAGGAGAATATAGCAATCAGCCCCAGCATTTT.

This chain joins TRBV7-2 and TRBJ1-1; the D is unclear. The V gene's germline CDR1 is SGHTA and CDR2 FQGNSA. This CDR3 spans 13 amino acids. V lost 1 base, J lost 10 bases, and 13 bases lay in between. The CDR3: CASSLGRASGAFF. CDR3 DNA sequence: TGTGCCAGCAGCTTAGGTCGAGCTTCGGGAGCTTTCTTT.

The rearrangement uses TRBV6-6 and TRBJ1-3; D not resolved. V dropped 2 bases and J dropped 4 bases, with 15 bases sitting between them. The germline CDR1 and CDR2 sequences are MNHNY and SVGAGI (reference sequence). This CDR3 is built from 16 residues. The CDR3 sequence is CASSYTSGGLGNTIYF. CDR3 in DNA: TGTGCCAGCAGTTACACTAGCGGAGGGCTCGGAAACACCATATATTTT.

This chain joins TRBV10-3 and TRBJ2-3; 14 bases are shared with TRBD2. There are 14 residues in the CDR3. Trimming at V came to 6 bases and at J to 4 bases, leaving 0 bases not matched to a gene. Germline CDR1 is ENHRY and CDR2 is SYGVKD. The CDR3 nucleotides read TGTGCCATCAGGGGACTAGCGGGAGCAGATACGCAGTATTTT. It codes for CAIRGLAGADTQYF.